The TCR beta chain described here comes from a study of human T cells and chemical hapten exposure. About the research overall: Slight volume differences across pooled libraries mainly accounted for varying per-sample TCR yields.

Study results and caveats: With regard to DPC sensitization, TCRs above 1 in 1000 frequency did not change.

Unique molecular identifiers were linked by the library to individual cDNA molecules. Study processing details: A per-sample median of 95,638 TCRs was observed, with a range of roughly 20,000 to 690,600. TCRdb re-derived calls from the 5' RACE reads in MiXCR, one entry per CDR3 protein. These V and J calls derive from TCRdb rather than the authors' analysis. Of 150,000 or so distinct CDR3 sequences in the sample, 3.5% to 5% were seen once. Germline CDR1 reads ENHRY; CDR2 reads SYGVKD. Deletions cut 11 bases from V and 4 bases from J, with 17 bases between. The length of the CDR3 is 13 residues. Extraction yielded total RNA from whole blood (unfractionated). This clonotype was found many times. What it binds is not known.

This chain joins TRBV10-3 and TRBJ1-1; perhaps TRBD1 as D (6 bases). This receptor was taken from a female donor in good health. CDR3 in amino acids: CAVTRVGGTEAFF. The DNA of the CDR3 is TGTGCCGTCACCAGGGTAGGGGGCACTGAAGCTTTCTTT.